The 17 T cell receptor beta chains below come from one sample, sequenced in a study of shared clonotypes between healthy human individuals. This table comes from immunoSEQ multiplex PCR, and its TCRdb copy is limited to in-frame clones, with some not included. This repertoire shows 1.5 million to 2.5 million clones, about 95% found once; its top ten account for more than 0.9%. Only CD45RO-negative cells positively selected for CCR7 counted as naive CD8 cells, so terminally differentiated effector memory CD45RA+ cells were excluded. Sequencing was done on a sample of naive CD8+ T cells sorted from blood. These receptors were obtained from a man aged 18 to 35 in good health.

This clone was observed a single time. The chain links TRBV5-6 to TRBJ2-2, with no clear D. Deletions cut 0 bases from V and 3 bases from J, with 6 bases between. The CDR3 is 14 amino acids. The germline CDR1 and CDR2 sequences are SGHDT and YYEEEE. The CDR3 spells CASSLGTYTGELFF. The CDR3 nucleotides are TGTGCCAGCAGCTTGGGGACCTACACCGGGGAGCTGTTTTTT.

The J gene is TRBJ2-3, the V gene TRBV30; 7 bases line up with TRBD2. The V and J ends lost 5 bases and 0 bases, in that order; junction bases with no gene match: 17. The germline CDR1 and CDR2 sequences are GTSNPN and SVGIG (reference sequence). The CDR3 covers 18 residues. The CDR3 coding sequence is TGTGCCTGGTCGAAGCGGGAAGCACTGGTTACTAGCACAGATACGCAGTATTTT. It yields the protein CAWSKREALVTSTDTQYF.

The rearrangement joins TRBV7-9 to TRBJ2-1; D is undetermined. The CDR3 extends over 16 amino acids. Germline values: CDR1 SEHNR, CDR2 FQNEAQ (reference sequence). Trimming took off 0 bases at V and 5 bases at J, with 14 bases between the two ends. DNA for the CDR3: TGTGCCAGCAGCTTAGCGCTGTTCGGCCCCAACAATGAGCAGTTCTTC. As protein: CASSLALFGPNNEQFF.

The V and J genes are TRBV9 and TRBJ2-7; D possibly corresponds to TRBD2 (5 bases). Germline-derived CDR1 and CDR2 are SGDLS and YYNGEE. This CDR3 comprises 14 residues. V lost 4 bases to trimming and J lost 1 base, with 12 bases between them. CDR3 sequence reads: CASSPMDLSYEQYF. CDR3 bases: TGTGCCAGCAGCCCGATGGACTTATCCTACGAGCAGTACTTC.

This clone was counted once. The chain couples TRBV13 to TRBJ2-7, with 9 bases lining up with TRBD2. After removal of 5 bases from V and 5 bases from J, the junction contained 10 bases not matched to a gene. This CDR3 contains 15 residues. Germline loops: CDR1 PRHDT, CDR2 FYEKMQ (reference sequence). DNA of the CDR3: TGTGCCAGCAGCCTAAGACAGCGGGGGGTCGACGAGCAGTACTTC. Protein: CASSLRQRGVDEQYF. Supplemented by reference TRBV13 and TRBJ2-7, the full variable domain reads AAGVIQSPRHLIKEKRETATLKCYPIPRHDTVYWYQQGPGQDPQFLISFYEKMQSDKGSIPDRFSAQQFSDYHSELNMSSLELGDSALYFCASSLRQRGVDEQYFGPGTRLTVT.

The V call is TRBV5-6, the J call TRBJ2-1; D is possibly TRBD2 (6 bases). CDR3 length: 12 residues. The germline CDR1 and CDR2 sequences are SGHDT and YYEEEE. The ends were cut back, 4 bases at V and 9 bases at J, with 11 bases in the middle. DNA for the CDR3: TGTGCCAGCAGCCCGGGGGACGTTGAGCAGTTCTTC. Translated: CASSPGDVEQFF.

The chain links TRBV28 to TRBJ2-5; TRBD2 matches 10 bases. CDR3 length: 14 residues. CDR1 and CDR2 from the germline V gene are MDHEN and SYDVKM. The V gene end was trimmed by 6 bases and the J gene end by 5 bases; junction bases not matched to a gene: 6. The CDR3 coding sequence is TGTGCCAGCAGGGTAGCGGGGGGCTGGGAGACCCAGTACTTC. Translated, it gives CASRVAGGWETQYF.

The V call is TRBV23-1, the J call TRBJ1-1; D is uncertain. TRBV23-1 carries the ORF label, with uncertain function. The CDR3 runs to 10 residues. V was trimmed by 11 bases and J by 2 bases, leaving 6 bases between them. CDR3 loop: CASTNTEAFF. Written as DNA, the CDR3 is TGCGCCTCAACAAACACTGAAGCTTTCTTT.

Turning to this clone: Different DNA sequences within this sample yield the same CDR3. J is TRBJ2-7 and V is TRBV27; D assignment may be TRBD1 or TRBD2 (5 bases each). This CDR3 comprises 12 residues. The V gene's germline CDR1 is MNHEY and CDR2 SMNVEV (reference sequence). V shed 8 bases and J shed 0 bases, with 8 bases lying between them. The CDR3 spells CASRGLSYEQYF. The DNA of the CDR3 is TGTGCCAGCCGGGGCCTCTCCTACGAGCAGTACTTC.

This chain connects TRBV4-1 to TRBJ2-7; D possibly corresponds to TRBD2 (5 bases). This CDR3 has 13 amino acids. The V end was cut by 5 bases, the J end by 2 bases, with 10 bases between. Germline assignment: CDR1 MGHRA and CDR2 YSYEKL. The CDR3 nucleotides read TGCGCCAGCAGCGGGAGTCCTCCCTACGAGCAGTACTTC. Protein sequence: CASSGSPPYEQYF.

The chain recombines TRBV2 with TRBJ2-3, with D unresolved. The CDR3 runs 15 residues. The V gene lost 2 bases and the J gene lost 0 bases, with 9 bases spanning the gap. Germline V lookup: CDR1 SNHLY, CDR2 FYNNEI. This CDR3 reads CASSESPPSTDTQYF. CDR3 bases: TGTGCCAGCAGTGAAAGCCCACCTAGCACAGATACGCAGTATTTT.

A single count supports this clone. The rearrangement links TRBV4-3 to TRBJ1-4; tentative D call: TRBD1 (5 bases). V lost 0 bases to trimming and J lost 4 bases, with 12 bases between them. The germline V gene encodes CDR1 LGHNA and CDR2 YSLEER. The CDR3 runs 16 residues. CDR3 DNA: TGCGCCAGCAGCCAAGATGAGGAGGGGAGTAATGAAAAACTGTTTTTT. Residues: CASSQDEEGSNEKLFF.

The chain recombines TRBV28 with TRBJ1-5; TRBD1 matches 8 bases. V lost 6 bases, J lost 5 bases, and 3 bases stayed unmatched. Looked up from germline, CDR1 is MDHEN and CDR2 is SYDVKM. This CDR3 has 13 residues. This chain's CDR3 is CASRDRVDQPQHF. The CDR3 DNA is TGTGCCAGCAGGGACAGGGTAGATCAGCCCCAGCATTTT.

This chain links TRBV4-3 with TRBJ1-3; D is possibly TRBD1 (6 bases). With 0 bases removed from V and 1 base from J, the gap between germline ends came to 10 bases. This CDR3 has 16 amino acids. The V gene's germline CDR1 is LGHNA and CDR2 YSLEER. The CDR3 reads CASSQDRGQSGNTIYF. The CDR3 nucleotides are TGCGCCAGCAGCCAAGACCGGGGGCAGTCTGGAAACACCATATATTTT.

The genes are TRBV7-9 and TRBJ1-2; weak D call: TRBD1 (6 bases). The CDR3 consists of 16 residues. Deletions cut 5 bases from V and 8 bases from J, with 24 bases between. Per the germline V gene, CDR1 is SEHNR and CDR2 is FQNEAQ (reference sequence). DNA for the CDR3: TGTGCCAGCAGCGACGGCCTAGGACAGCTCCTTGAGGGCTACACCTTC. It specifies CASSDGLGQLLEGYTF.

The CDR3 here is CASSMFNVNYGYTF. The CDR3 DNA sequence: TGTGCCAGTAGTATGTTTAACGTCAACTATGGCTACACCTTC. The chain has TRBV19 and TRBJ1-2; D ambiguous. Germline V gene lookup returns CDR1 LNHDA and CDR2 SQIVND (reference sequence). Trimming stripped 3 bases from V and 2 bases from J, with 10 bases between. The CDR3 extends over 14 amino acids.

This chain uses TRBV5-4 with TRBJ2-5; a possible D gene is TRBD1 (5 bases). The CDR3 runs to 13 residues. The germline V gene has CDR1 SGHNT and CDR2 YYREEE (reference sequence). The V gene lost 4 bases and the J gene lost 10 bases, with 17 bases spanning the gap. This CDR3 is CASSLQGVADQYF. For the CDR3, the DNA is TGTGCCAGCAGCCTCCAGGGTGTGGCTGACCAGTACTTC.